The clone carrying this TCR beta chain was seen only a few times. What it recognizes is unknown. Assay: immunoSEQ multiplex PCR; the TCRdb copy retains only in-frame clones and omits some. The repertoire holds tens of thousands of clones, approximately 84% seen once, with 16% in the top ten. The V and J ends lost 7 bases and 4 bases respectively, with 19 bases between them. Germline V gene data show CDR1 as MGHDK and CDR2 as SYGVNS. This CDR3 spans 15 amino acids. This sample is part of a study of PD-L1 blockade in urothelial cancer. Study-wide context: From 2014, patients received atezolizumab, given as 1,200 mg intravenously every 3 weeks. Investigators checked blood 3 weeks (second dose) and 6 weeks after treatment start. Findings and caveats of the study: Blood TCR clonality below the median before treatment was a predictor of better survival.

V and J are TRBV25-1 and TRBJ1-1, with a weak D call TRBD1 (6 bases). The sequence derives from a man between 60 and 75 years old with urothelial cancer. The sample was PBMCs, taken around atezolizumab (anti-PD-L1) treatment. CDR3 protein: CASNGKKAGVTEAFF. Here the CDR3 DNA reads TGTGCCAGCAATGGAAAAAAGGCAGGGGTCACTGAAGCTTTCTTT.